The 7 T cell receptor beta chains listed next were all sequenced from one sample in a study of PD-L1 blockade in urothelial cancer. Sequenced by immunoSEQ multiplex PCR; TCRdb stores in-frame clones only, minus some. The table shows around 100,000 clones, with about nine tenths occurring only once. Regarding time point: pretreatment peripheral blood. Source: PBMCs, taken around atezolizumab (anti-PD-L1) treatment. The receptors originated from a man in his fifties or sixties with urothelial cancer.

Here the CDR3 reads CASRQPGLAGEQYF. The CDR3, as DNA: TGTGCCAGCAGACAACCGGGACTAGCGGGGGAGCAGTACTTC. This rearrangement joins TRBV6-5 to TRBJ2-7; 13 bases agree with TRBD2. The junction had 6 bases not matched to a gene; V was cut back by 6 bases and J by 7 bases. The CDR3 is 14 amino acids. Germline CDR1 MNHEY, CDR2 SVGAGI.

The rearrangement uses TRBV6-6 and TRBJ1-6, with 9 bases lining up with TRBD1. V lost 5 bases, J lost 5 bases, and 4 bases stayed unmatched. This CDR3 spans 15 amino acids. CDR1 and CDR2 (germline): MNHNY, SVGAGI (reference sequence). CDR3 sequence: CASSPTGGDNSPLHF. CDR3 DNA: TGTGCCAGCAGTCCGACAGGGGGTGATAATTCACCCCTCCACTTT.

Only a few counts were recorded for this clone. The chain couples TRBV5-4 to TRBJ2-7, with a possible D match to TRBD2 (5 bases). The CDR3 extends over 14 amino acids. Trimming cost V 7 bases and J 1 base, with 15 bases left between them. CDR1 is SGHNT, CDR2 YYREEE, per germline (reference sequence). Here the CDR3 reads CASWRGSASYEQYF. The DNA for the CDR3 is TGTGCCAGCTGGCGAGGGAGCGCTTCCTACGAGCAGTACTTC.

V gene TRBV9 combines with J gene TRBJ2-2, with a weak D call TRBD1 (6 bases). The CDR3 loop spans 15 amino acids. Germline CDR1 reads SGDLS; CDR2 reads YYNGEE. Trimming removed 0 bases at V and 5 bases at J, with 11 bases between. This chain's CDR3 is CASSVARTDTGELFF. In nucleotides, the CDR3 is TGTGCCAGCAGCGTAGCCAGGACAGATACCGGGGAGCTGTTTTTT.

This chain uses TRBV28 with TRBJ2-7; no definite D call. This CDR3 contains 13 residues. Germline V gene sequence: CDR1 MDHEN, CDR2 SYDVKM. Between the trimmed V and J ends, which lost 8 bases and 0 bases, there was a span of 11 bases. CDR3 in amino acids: CASHRQSSYEQYF. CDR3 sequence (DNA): TGTGCCAGCCACAGACAAAGCTCCTACGAGCAGTACTTC.

CDR3 nucleotides: TGTGCCAGCAGCTTAGACAGGGTCAGGGACATTCAGTACTTC. Its protein is CASSLDRVRDIQYF. The chain recombines TRBV11-3 with TRBJ2-4, with D possibly being TRBD1 (5 bases). The CDR3 spans 14 residues. V was cut by 0 bases and J by 8 bases, with 11 bases left in between. CDR1 and CDR2 from the germline V gene are SGHNT and YENEEA. Using reference TRBV11-3 and TRBJ2-4 for the parts outside the CDR3, the full variable domain is EAGVVQSPRYKIIEKKQPVAFWCNPISGHNTLYWYLQNLGQGPELLIRYENEEAVDDSQLPKDRFSAERLKGVDSTLKIQPAELGDSAVYLCASSLDRVRDIQYFGAGTRLSVL.

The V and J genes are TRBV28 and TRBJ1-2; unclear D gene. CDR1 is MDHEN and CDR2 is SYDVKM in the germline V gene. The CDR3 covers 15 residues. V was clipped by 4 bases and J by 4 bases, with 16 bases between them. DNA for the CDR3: TGTGCCAGCAGTTCTAATACGGGGTTACTCTATGGCTACACCTTC. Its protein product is CASSSNTGLLYGYTF.